This TCR beta chain was sequenced for a study of TIL therapy for anti-PD-1-resistant metastatic lung cancer. Study information: Tumors carried a median about 1.4 non-synonymous mutations per megabase.

Only a few counts were recorded for this clone. The libraries were made with immunoSEQ v3. The assay was immunoSEQ multiplex PCR, and TCRdb's table has in-frame clones only and misses some. The sample has some 60,000 clones; 70% to 75% are singletons. As to time point: pre-treatment sample, taken before nivolumab and TIL therapy. Germline loops: CDR1 SEHNR, CDR2 FQNEAQ (reference sequence). This CDR3 region has 14 residues. V lost 3 bases to trimming and J lost 10 bases; unmatched junction nucleotides: 5. Source: blood, taken at baseline. The V gene is TRBV7-9, the J gene TRBJ1-6; 8 nucleotides align to TRBD1. This clonotype was sampled from a person aged 25-80 years with non-small cell lung cancer. The CDR3 is CASSLGQALSPLHF. Written as DNA, the CDR3 is TGTGCCAGCAGCTTGGGACAGGCCCTCTCACCCCTCCACTTT. The complete variable domain, with remaining parts taken from reference TRBV7-9 and TRBJ1-6, reads DTGVSQNPRHKITKRGQNVTFRCDPISEHNRLYWYRQTLGQGPEFLTYFQNEAQLEKSRLLSDRFSAERPKGSFSTLEIQRTEQGDSAMYLCASSLGQALSPLHFGNGTRLTVT.